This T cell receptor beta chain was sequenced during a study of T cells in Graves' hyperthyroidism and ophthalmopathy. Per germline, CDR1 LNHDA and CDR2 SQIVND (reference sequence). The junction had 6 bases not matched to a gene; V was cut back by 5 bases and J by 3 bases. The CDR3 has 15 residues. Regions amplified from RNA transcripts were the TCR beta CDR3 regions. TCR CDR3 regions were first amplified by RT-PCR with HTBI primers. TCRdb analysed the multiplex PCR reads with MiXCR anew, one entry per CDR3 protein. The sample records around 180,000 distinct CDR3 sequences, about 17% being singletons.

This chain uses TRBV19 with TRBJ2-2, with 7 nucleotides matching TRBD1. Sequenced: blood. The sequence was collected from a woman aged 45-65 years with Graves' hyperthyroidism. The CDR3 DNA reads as TGTGCCAGTAGTTTAAACAGGGGATACACCGGGGAGCTGTTTTTT. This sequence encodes CASSLNRGYTGELFF.